This entry is about one TCR beta chain. Its antigen is currently unknown. At one of its ends the junction is not consistent with the germline gene, which may arise from a read error. Other DNA variants within this sample encode the same CDR3. These data are taken from a study of cytomegalovirus exposure and HLA in healthy donors. General study results and limits: A missense DCLRE1C variant was associated with V- and J-gene trimming of TCR beta chains in a later analysis, and an independent cohort replicated the association.

CDR1 is MNHNS and CDR2 is SASEGT in the germline V gene. The CDR3 has 16 residues. Samples came from healthy bone marrow donors. PCR was performed using 60 Vbeta and 13 Jbeta primers. Only in-frame clones appear in the TCRdb table, and some are missing; sequencing was by immunoSEQ multiplex PCR. The sample includes more than 100,000 clones, around 86% of them seen just once. The TCR originated in a man aged 30 to 45 in good health and CMV-seronegative. The rearrangement links TRBV6-1 to TRBJ1-4; 7 nucleotides align to TRBD1. The sequenced sample consisted of PBMCs. The DNA for the CDR3 is TGTGCCAGCAGTGAACAGGGGGGCACGTCTAATGAAAAACTGTTTTTC. Its translation is CASSEQGGTSNEKLFF.